This T cell receptor beta chain was sequenced for a study of pediatric ulcerative colitis. Broader study findings: Some T cells in rectal biopsies may come from blood, especially with overt colitis.

Only in-frame clones appear in the TCRdb table, and some are missing; sequencing was by immunoSEQ multiplex PCR. The table records 20,000 or so clones, about two thirds of them present only once. Trimming took 3 bases from V and 0 from J; bases not matched to a gene: 5. The CDR3 length is 16 residues. The germline gives CDR1 LNHDA, CDR2 SQIVND (reference sequence). As to this clone: Its antigen remains unknown.

During colonoscopy, one to two rectal pinch biopsies were collected. The chain joins TRBV19 to TRBJ2-1; TRBD2 matches at 7 bases. Sequenced input: gut tissue. The source is a boy aged 10-17 years with severe ulcerative colitis. As DNA, the CDR3 is TGTGCCAGTAGTATTCTCAGCGGGGCCTCCTACAATGAGCAGTTCTTC. Translation: CASSILSGASYNEQFF.